This TCR beta chain is drawn from a study of cytotoxic CD8 clonotypes in ibrutinib-treated CLL. About the study: A mean of roughly 260,000 productive templates and 100,000 or so productive rearrangements was obtained per sample. Broader study findings: Under treatment, the uncommon public clonotypes either contracted or remained stable.

Measured with immunoSEQ multiplex PCR; TCRdb has only the in-frame clones, and not every one. The sample contains more than 110,000 clones, around 90% of which appear only once. This CDR3 contains 12 residues. Germline CDR1 SEHNR, CDR2 FQNEAQ (reference sequence). The V and J ends lost 5 bases and 4 bases respectively, with 8 bases between them. Library input was about 2.2 micrograms of DNA from cryopreserved PBMCs. Comment on this clone: Antigen: not known.

The specimen was PBMCs, collected after 12 months of ibrutinib treatment. V usage is TRBV7-9 and J usage is TRBJ2-5; D is unresolved. The source of this sequence is a human donor with chronic lymphocytic leukemia. The CDR3 DNA reads TGTGCCAGCAGCCGAGACCTAGAGACCCAGTACTTC. This sequence encodes CASSRDLETQYF.